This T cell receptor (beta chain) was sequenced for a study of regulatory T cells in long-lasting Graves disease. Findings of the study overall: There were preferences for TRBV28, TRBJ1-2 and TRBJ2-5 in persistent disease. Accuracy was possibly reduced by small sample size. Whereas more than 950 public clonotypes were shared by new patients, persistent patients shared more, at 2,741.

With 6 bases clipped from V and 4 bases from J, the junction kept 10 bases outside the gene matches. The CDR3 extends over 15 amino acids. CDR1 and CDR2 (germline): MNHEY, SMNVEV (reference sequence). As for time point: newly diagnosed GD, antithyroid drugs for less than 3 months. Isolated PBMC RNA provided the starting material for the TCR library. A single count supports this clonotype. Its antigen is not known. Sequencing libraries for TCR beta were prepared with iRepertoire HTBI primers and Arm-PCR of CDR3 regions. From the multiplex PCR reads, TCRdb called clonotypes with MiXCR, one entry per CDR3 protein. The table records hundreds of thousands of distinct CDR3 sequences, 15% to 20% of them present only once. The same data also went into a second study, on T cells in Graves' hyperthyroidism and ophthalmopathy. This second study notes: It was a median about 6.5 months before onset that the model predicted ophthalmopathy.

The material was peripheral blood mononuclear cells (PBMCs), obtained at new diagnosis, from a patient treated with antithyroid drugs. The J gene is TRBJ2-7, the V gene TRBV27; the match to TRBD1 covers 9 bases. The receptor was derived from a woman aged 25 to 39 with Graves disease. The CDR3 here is CASSATGGSLYEQYF. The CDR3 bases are TGTGCCAGCAGCGCAACAGGGGGCTCTTTGTACGAGCAGTACTTC.